The present T cell receptor (beta chain) was sequenced within a study of cytomegalovirus exposure and HLA in healthy donors. Study-wide results and limits: As was reported, the classifier diagnosed cytomegalovirus status with high specificity and sensitivity. Presence/absence comparisons presumed near-even sequencing depth among donors. Per a prior analysis, the majority of TCR beta V segments were productive roughly 90% or roughly 30% of the time. In a later analysis, DRB1 alleles had the most associated TCRs; HLA-C alleles the fewest.

CDR3 size: 14 residues. Trimming removed 4 bases at V and 5 bases at J, with 15 bases between. CDR1 is SGHRS, CDR2 YFSETQ, per germline. Remarks on this clone: Its antigen remains unknown.

PCR employed 60 Vbeta and 13 Jbeta primers. Using immunoSEQ multiplex PCR, the repertoire was profiled, and TCRdb retains in-frame clones only, with some absent. The data show over 200,000 clones, over 75% seen once. This clonotype originated in a human donor in good health. The chain employs TRBV5-1 and TRBJ1-1; tentatively, D is TRBD1 (6 bases). Sequenced sample: PBMCs. The chain's CDR3 is CASSRGAEVTEAFF. The CDR3 nucleotides read TGCGCCAGCAGCCGGGGGGCTGAGGTGACTGAAGCTTTCTTT.